Presented here are 3 T cell receptor beta chains from one specimen sequenced in a study of shared clonotypes between healthy human individuals. TCRdb keeps only in-frame clones here, not all; method: immunoSEQ multiplex PCR. The profile shows over 1.4 million clones, roughly 96% of them singletons. The material sequenced was naive CD4+ T cells sorted from blood. Subset meaning: CD45RA+ positively selected. Receptors originate from a man under 40 in good health.

The chain joins TRBV4-1 to TRBJ2-3, with D uncertain. The V and J ends lost 1 base and 4 bases respectively, with 15 bases between them. The CDR3 consists of 16 residues. Germline V lookup: CDR1 MGHRA, CDR2 YSYEKL. The DNA for the CDR3 is TGCGCCAGCAGCCAAGCCTTGCGGTTACCCGCAGATACGCAGTATTTT. Translated: CASSQALRLPADTQYF.

The table lists this clone with a few counts. The chain employs TRBV4-1 and TRBJ1-2, with D possibly matching TRBD1 (6 bases). This CDR3 has 14 amino acids. Germline CDR1 reads MGHRA; CDR2 reads YSYEKL. The germline V and J ends were trimmed by 1 base and 4 bases, with 10 bases remaining between them. DNA of the CDR3: TGCGCCAGCAGCCAAGTTGGACAGTTCTATGGCTACACCTTC. It is translated as CASSQVGQFYGYTF.

This clone was seen a single time. The V and J genes are TRBV5-1 and TRBJ2-5; D may be TRBD1 (5 bases). Looked up from germline, CDR1 is SGHRS and CDR2 is YFSETQ. The CDR3 totals 18 residues. V lost 0 bases to trimming and J lost 2 bases, with 20 bases between them. CDR3 protein: CASSLAFKGSVLQETQYF. In DNA, the CDR3 is TGCGCCAGCAGCTTGGCCTTTAAGGGGTCGGTCCTACAAGAGACCCAGTACTTC.